This entry concerns a single T cell receptor (beta chain). Its target is unknown. 13 Jbeta primers and 60 Vbeta primers were used for the PCR. The protocol was immunoSEQ multiplex PCR, while the TCRdb copy is restricted to in-frame clones and leaves out a portion. This table has about 300,000 clones, just over 85% appearing once. These data belong to a study of cytomegalovirus exposure and HLA in healthy donors. Study conclusions and caveats: Researchers left out some V segments, among them TRBV6-2 and TRBV6-3, as indistinguishable. After further analysis at a later stage, 16,951 TCR beta sequences were associated with HLA alleles at 0.05 false discovery rate.

Germline-derived CDR1 and CDR2 are MDHEN and SYDVKM. Germline trimming cut 5 bases from V and 7 bases from J; bases unmatched to any gene: 4. The CDR3 runs to 14 residues. V and J are TRBV28 and TRBJ1-4, with 10 bases fitting TRBD1. The sample comprised PBMCs. This TCR was recovered from a man aged 40-49 years in good health and CMV-seropositive. In DNA form, the CDR3 reads TGTGCCAGCAGTCCGGACAGGGGGGCTGAAAAACTGTTTTTT. It codes for CASSPDRGAEKLFF.